Described below is a single T cell receptor beta chain sequence and its context. Its cognate antigen is unknown. CDR1 and CDR2 (germline): MNHEY, SVGAGI. This CDR3 comprises 15 residues. Trimming shortened V by 6 bases and J by 3 bases, and 17 bases separated the two germline ends. This sample was included in a study of post-analysis software for immune sequencing data. Study as a whole: Included courses were relapsing-remitting and secondary progressive multiple sclerosis; progressive-relapsing multiple sclerosis was also included.

Study conclusions and caveats: Batch-mates among the samples co-clustered strongly by F measure. With TRBV5-6, TRBV5-1 and TRBV20-1 included, a handful of TRBV segments were more frequent in patients than in controls. People with multiple sclerosis had a significantly lower normalized Chao1 diversity than controls did.

Each TCR beta cDNA library carried unique molecular identifiers. T cells numbering roughly 0.9 to 10 million yielded cDNA molecules that totaled roughly 500,000. Via MiXCR, TCRdb re-called the PCR reads, giving one row per CDR3 protein. The data hold 350,000 to 450,000 distinct CDR3 sequences, with roughly 40% observed a single time. The rearrangement uses TRBV6-5 and TRBJ1-2, with D tentatively TRBD1 (6 bases). The source is a girl aged 2-10 years with multiple sclerosis. What was sequenced was blood. CDR3: CASSQKPAGDYGYTF. DNA for the CDR3: TGTGCCAGCAGCCAAAAGCCAGCAGGGGACTATGGCTACACCTTC.